The sequence of this T cell receptor beta chain was determined in a study of blood T cells in healthy people across ages. The V gene end was trimmed by 7 bases and the J gene end by 1 base; junction bases not matched to a gene: 2. Germline-derived CDR1 and CDR2 are MNHEY and SMNVEV (reference sequence). The CDR3 is made up of 14 amino acids. Then a second PCR, running roughly 7 to 11 cycles, was carried out with a sample-barcoded 5' primer and a J-beta primer mix. TCRdb passed the 5' RACE reads through MiXCR, listing each CDR3 protein once. The table records about 970,000 distinct CDR3 sequences, roughly 51% of them present only once.

Material for sequencing was blood. This sequence originates from a woman aged 55-70 years in good health. The chain employs TRBV27 and TRBJ2-7, with TRBD2 identical over 12 bases. CDR3 region: CASMGLAGSYEQYF. As DNA, the CDR3 is TGTGCCAGCATGGGACTAGCGGGTTCCTACGAGCAGTACTTC.